The T cell receptor (beta chain) described here comes from a study of blood T cell repertoires in COVID-19. J lost 5 bases, V lost 3 bases, and 8 bases had no gene match. This CDR3 is 15 amino acids long. Germline V gives CDR1 SGHRS, CDR2 YFSETQ. Authors' methods: Estimation of nucleated cell counts relied on the amplification of reference gene primers. Sequencing was performed with immunoSEQ multiplex PCR; in TCRdb, only in-frame clones are kept and a portion is missing. V and J calls plus clone size are reproduced from that table; the DNA served to infer D and trimming. The sample shows 200,000 to 300,000 clones, roughly 88% of them seen only once.

The chain combines TRBV5-1 with TRBJ2-7; TRBD1 agrees at 10 bases. The sample consisted of peripheral blood. The TCR sequence derives from a man older than 75 with acute or convalescent COVID-19. In DNA, the CDR3 is TGCGCCAGCAGCTCTCGGGGACAGGGGAATCACGAGCAGTACTTC. This codes for CASSSRGQGNHEQYF.